One and the same sample provided the 17 T cell receptor beta chains below, sequenced in a study of blood T cell repertoires in COVID-19 (TCRdb year 2020). To prepare the library, the immunoSEQ multiplex PCR assay was applied. Here the immuneACCESS table is served through TCRdb, limited to in-frame sequences with V and J called. Missing clones are a known gap in these copies; in checked studies unresolved V genes cover under half, and the rest lacks a known reason. The sample contains over 45,000 clones, 75% to 80% of them found a single time. The ten largest clones represent more than 20% of the sample. Specimen: peripheral blood. Receptors originate from a man between 50 and 59 years old with active or convalescent COVID-19.

The genes are TRBV3-1 (or the pseudogene TRBV3-2) and TRBJ2-2; TRBD1 aligns across 9 bases. The germline V gene encodes CDR1 LGHDT and CDR2 YNNKEL (reference sequence). J gave up 1 base and V 4 bases, and 7 bases lay outside the gene matches. CDR3 size: 17 residues. For the CDR3, the DNA is TGTGCCAGCAGCCTACGTTCGGGACAGGGGAACACCGGGGAGCTGTTTTTT. Encoded protein: CASSLRSGQGNTGELFF.

This clone came up a few times. This chain uses TRBV5-1 with TRBJ2-5; TRBD1 aligns across 10 bases. The CDR3 has 16 residues. The V gene's germline CDR1 is SGHRS and CDR2 YFSETQ. Unmatched junction bases numbered 9, after V lost 4 bases and J lost 3 bases. CDR3 coding DNA: TGCGCCAGCAGCGTGACCGGGACAGGGGTTGAAGAGACCCAGTACTTC. Its protein product is CASSVTGTGVEETQYF. The whole variable domain, remainder taken from reference TRBV5-1 and TRBJ2-5, is KAGVTQTPRYLIKTRGQQVTLSCSPISGHRSVSWYQQTPGQGLQFLFEYFSETQRNKGNFPGRFSGRQFSNSRSEMNVSTLELGDSALYLCASSVTGTGVEETQYFGPGTRLLVL.

J is TRBJ2-1 and V is TRBV7-3, with TRBD2 as a possible D gene (6 bases). Germline loops: CDR1 SGHTA, CDR2 FQGTGA. V was pared by 5 bases and J by 7 bases, with 21 bases between. The CDR3 length is 16 residues. The CDR3 reads CASSETSGGMGNEQFF. The CDR3, as DNA: TGTGCCAGCAGCGAAACCAGCGGAGGGATGGGAAATGAGCAGTTCTTC. The whole variable domain, remainder taken from reference TRBV7-3 and TRBJ2-1, is GAGVSQTPSNKVTEKGKYVELRCDPISGHTALYWYRQSLGQGPEFLIYFQGTGAADDSGLPNDRFFAVRPEGSVSTLKIQRTERGDSAVYLCASSETSGGMGNEQFFGPGTRLTVL.

The chain couples TRBV10-2 to TRBJ2-7, with 7 bases matching TRBD1. V was pared by 6 bases and J by 4 bases, with 9 bases of the junction left unmatched. The CDR3 extends over 14 amino acids. From germline, CDR1 is WSHSY and CDR2 SAAADI. The CDR3 here is CASREDRARYEQYF. The CDR3 coding sequence is TGCGCCAGCAGAGAAGACAGGGCGAGGTACGAGCAGTACTTC.

J is TRBJ2-7 and V is TRBV11-2; no clear D gene. Trimming stripped 7 bases from V and 1 base from J, with 14 bases between. The CDR3 sequence is 14 residues long. Germline V gene sequence: CDR1 SGHAT, CDR2 FQNNGV. CDR3 in DNA: TGTGCCAGCACCCGAACTTCAACTTCCTACGAGCAGTACTTC. It translates to CASTRTSTSYEQYF.

V usage is TRBV5-1 and J usage is TRBJ1-1, with 7 bases that match TRBD1. This CDR3 has 15 residues. Germline V CDR1 and CDR2: SGHRS, YFSETQ. V shed 4 bases, J shed 3 bases, and the junction held 9 bases outside the gene matches. CDR3 coding DNA: TGCGCCAGCAGCCTACAGGGGCCCCGGGACACTGAAGCTTTCTTT. This codes for CASSLQGPRDTEAFF.

As for this clone: Other DNA sequences in this specimen translate into the identical CDR3. The chain carries TRBV12-3 or TRBV12-4 and TRBJ1-1; D not resolved. This CDR3 is built from 13 residues. The germline V and J ends were trimmed by 0 bases and 2 bases, with 4 bases remaining between them. The chain's CDR3 is CASSLALNTEAFF. The CDR3 bases are TGTGCCAGCAGTTTAGCTTTAAACACTGAAGCTTTCTTT.

This chain joins TRBV10-3 and TRBJ1-1; no reliable D call. V lost 11 bases, J lost 4 bases, and 14 bases lay in between. The CDR3 spans 12 residues. Germline V gene lookup returns CDR1 ENHRY and CDR2 SYGVKD. The CDR3 protein is CASLNSVTEAFF. Here the CDR3 DNA reads TGTGCCTCATTGAACAGTGTCACTGAAGCTTTCTTT.

This clone is medium-sized. The chain carries TRBV7-2 and TRBJ2-5, with 9 bases matching TRBD2. The CDR3 sequence is 15 residues long. Germline V gene sequence: CDR1 SGHTA, CDR2 FQGNSA. V was clipped by 3 bases and J by 5 bases; unmatched bases: 7. This chain's CDR3 is CASSFGAGGRETQYF. CDR3 sequence (DNA): TGTGCCAGCAGCTTTGGGGCGGGGGGGCGTGAGACCCAGTACTTC.

The V gene is TRBV15, the J gene TRBJ2-3; 10 bases align to TRBD2. The CDR3 covers 20 residues. With 2 bases clipped from V and 1 base from J, the junction kept 15 bases outside the gene matches. Looked up from germline, CDR1 is LNHNV and CDR2 is YYDKDF (reference sequence). CDR3 residues: CATSRLLAGRFSTGTDTQYF. The CDR3 coding sequence is TGTGCCACCAGCAGACTACTAGCGGGGCGGTTCAGCACGGGCACAGATACGCAGTATTTT.

This chain joins TRBV9 and TRBJ1-4; D might be TRBD1 (5 bases). The V and J ends lost 9 bases and 0 bases respectively, with 15 bases between them. This CDR3 has 15 residues. The germline CDR1 and CDR2 sequences are SGDLS and YYNGEE. Written as DNA, the CDR3 is TGTGCCAACAGGATAGCATCCGCAACTAATGAAAAACTGTTTTTT. It encodes CANRIASATNEKLFF.

CDR3 sequence reads: CASSLGGGDWSYEQYF. The CDR3 DNA follows: TGCGCCAGCAGCTTAGGGGGCGGGGATTGGTCCTACGAGCAGTACTTC. The J gene is TRBJ2-7, the V gene TRBV5-1, with a possible D match to TRBD1 (7 bases). The CDR3 runs to 16 residues. Trimming took off 2 bases at V and 1 base at J, with 16 bases between the two ends. The germline V gene has CDR1 SGHRS and CDR2 YFSETQ.

V usage is TRBV7-9 and J usage is TRBJ2-1, with D unclear. The CDR3 runs 15 residues. Trimming took off 0 bases at V and 5 bases at J, with 11 bases between the two ends. Germline values: CDR1 SEHNR, CDR2 FQNEAQ (reference sequence). The CDR3 DNA reads TGTGCCAGCAGCTTAGCGGGCTCGTCTCACAATGAGCAGTTCTTC. Residues: CASSLAGSSHNEQFF.

DNA for the CDR3: TGTGCCAGCAGCCGATACGCCGGGACCCAGTACTTC. Translation gives CASSRYAGTQYF. The V and J genes are TRBV7-2 and TRBJ2-5; D remains ambiguous. Trimming stripped 5 bases from V and 7 bases from J, with 11 bases between. The V gene's germline CDR1 is SGHTA and CDR2 FQGNSA. The CDR3 has 12 residues.

The chain joins TRBV12-5 to TRBJ1-1; D is perhaps TRBD1 (6 bases). Germline V gives CDR1 LGHNT, CDR2 FRNRAP. There are 13 residues in the CDR3. With 6 bases removed from V and 10 bases from J, the gap between germline ends came to 18 bases. This CDR3 reads CASGVQVGAGAFF. CDR3 in DNA: TGTGCTAGTGGGGTTCAAGTGGGGGCCGGAGCTTTCTTT. Full variable domain (outside the CDR3, taken from reference TRBV12-5 and TRBJ1-1): DARVTQTPRHKVTEMGQEVTMRCQPILGHNTVFWYRQTMMQGLELLAYFRNRAPLDDSGMPKDRFSAEMPDATLATLKIQPSEPRDSAVYFCASGVQVGAGAFFGQGTRLTVV.

Regarding this clone: The identical CDR3 is also encoded by other nucleotide sequences in the sample. J is TRBJ1-1 and V is TRBV11-2; D remains unclear. Germline CDR1 SGHAT, CDR2 FQNNGV. This CDR3 spans 13 amino acids. The V gene lost 0 bases and the J gene lost 3 bases, with 5 bases spanning the gap. As DNA, the CDR3 is TGTGCCAGCAGCTTAGAGCGGGACACTGAAGCTTTCTTT. Translation gives CASSLERDTEAFF. The full variable domain, in which reference TRBV11-2 and TRBJ1-1 provide the parts outside the CDR3, is EAGVAQSPRYKIIEKRQSVAFWCNPISGHATLYWYQQILGQGPKLLIQFQNNGVVDDSQLPKDRFSAERLKGVDSTLKIQPAKLEDSAVYLCASSLERDTEAFFGQGTRLTVV.

The chain has TRBV5-1 and TRBJ2-1; TRBD2 is a possible D gene (6 bases). V was pared by 0 bases and J by 7 bases, with 8 bases between. This CDR3 is built from 13 residues. Germline CDR1 reads SGHRS; CDR2 reads YFSETQ. In DNA, the CDR3 is TGCGCCAGCAGCTTGGCCGGGGGAAATGAGCAGTTCTTC. This gives the protein CASSLAGGNEQFF.